This TCR beta chain was captured by sequencing in a study of technical replicates of blood from a handful of donors. Assay used: immunoSEQ multiplex PCR; TCRdb lists only in-frame clones, some missing. The data show about 80,000 clones, with 65% to 90% seen just once and approximately 4.6% held by the top ten. Trimming took 1 base from V and 2 from J, leaving 15 bases between them. CDR1 is SGHVS and CDR2 is FNYEAQ in the germline V gene. The CDR3 is 17 amino acids. The sequencing input was PBMCs. The source of this sequence is a human donor in good health. Some clones in this sample may be carry-over from other donors' samples. The V call is TRBV7-6, the J call TRBJ1-3; D is possibly TRBD1 (5 bases). CDR3 amino acids: CASSLVLKGQPGNTIYF. CDR3 DNA sequence: TGTGCCAGCAGCTTAGTATTGAAAGGACAACCTGGAAACACCATATATTTT.